The clone carrying this T cell receptor (beta chain) was recorded only once. What it recognizes is unknown. The record originates from a study of cytomegalovirus exposure and HLA in healthy donors. Study-wide results and limits: Most TCR sequences were uncommon, yet certain public TCRs appeared in many donors. Researchers counted around 180 TCR beta chains as cytomegalovirus-associated.

Use of 60 Vbeta and 13 Jbeta primers characterized the PCR. The table came from immunoSEQ multiplex PCR; TCRdb's copy has only in-frame clones and leaves some out. The sample has approximately 190,000 clones, around 80% seen once. Germline-derived CDR1 and CDR2 are MNHEY and SMNVEV (reference sequence). CDR3 length equals 16 residues. Trimming removed 5 bases from V and 9 bases from J, with 20 bases in between. The chain couples TRBV27 to TRBJ1-6, with a weak D call TRBD1 (6 bases). This TCR came from a man aged 40-49 years in good health and CMV-seropositive. Material: PBMCs. CDR3 nucleotide sequence: TGTGCCAGCAGTGCGCGGGGGGCGGCGTGGGGTTCACCCCTCCACTTT. It codes for CASSARGAAWGSPLHF.